This entry lists 24 T cell receptor beta chains sequenced from one sample in a study of cytomegalovirus exposure and HLA in healthy donors. A multiplex PCR was run with 60 Vbeta primers and 13 Jbeta primers. Assay: immunoSEQ multiplex PCR; the TCRdb copy retains only in-frame clones and omits some. The repertoire includes some 150,000 clones, 87% of them detected once, and more than 0.7% sits in the top ten. The sequenced sample consisted of PBMCs. The receptor set was obtained from a woman between 25 and 40 years old in good health and CMV-seronegative.

This rearrangement joins TRBV6-5 to TRBJ1-2; D is possibly TRBD1 (6 bases). V shed 7 bases and J shed 8 bases, with 17 bases lying between them. The CDR3 is 13 amino acids. Germline CDR1 MNHEY, CDR2 SVGAGI. CDR3 sequence reads: CASTPGGGAGYTF. The CDR3 region has the DNA TGTGCCAGCACACCGGGGGGGGGCGCAGGCTACACCTTC.

V is TRBV7-3 and J is TRBJ2-7; the D gene is possibly TRBD1 (6 bases). CDR1 and CDR2 from the germline V gene are SGHTA and FQGTGA. Deletions cut 3 bases from V and 6 bases from J, with 12 bases between. The CDR3 extends over 13 amino acids. CDR3 protein: CASSFMLGAEQYF. Here the CDR3 DNA reads TGTGCCAGCAGCTTCATGTTGGGGGCCGAGCAGTACTTC.

This clone occurred once. This chain uses TRBV18 with TRBJ2-4, with D perhaps TRBD2 (5 bases). V dropped 6 bases and J dropped 8 bases, with 14 bases sitting between them. Germline V gives CDR1 KGHSH, CDR2 LQKENI. The CDR3 has 13 residues. This CDR3 reads CASSFRGRDIQYF. CDR3 DNA sequence: TGTGCCAGCTCCTTCCGGGGAAGGGACATTCAGTACTTC.

The chain employs TRBV14 and TRBJ1-4, with D uncertain. The CDR3 has 15 amino acids. Germline CDR1 is SGHDN and CDR2 is FVKESK. V lost 1 base to trimming and J lost 4 bases, with 10 bases between them. The CDR3 is CASSQARAYNEKLFF. DNA of the CDR3: TGTGCCAGCAGCCAAGCTAGAGCTTATAATGAAAAACTGTTTTTT.

The rearrangement joins TRBV27 to TRBJ2-5; TRBD1 agrees at 11 bases. The J call may be mistaken, given a closer DNA end match to TRBJ2-7. Germline values: CDR1 MNHEY, CDR2 SMNVEV (reference sequence). The CDR3 is made up of 15 amino acids. The CDR3 loop reads CASSLLGQGVYEQYF. As DNA, the CDR3 is TGTGCCAGCAGTTTACTGGGACAGGGGGTTTACGAGCAGTACTTC.

V and J are TRBV6-4 and TRBJ2-1, with 7 positions matching TRBD2. The CDR3 is 15 residues long. Germline V gene lookup returns CDR1 MRHNA and CDR2 SNTAGT. V dropped 2 bases and J dropped 8; count of bases not matched to a gene: 9. CDR3 sequence: CASSDVAGVAHEQFF. For the CDR3, the DNA is TGTGCCAGCAGTGACGTGGCGGGAGTAGCCCATGAGCAGTTCTTC.

The rearrangement links TRBV25-1 to TRBJ2-1, with 8 nucleotides matching TRBD1. Germline V gene data show CDR1 as MGHDK and CDR2 as SYGVNS. The CDR3 covers 14 residues. Losses at the gene ends were 5 bases for V and 5 bases for J; bases not matched to a gene: 5. CDR3 nucleotides: TGTGCCAGCAGTTCCGGGACAGGCGACAATGAGCAGTTCTTC. It encodes CASSSGTGDNEQFF.

This clone was recorded once. This chain joins TRBV12-2 and TRBJ2-1; TRBD2, the D gene given by the table, was not confirmed from the DNA. TRBV12-2 is recorded as a pseudogene. The CDR3 is 14 residues long. CDR3 residues: CASRPRLLSNEQFF. In DNA form, the CDR3 reads TGTGCAAGTCGCCCACGACTTTTGAGCAATGAGCAGTTCTTC.

This rearrangement joins TRBV7-8 to TRBJ2-2; 13 nucleotides agree with TRBD2. The CDR3 consists of 17 residues. Trimming at V came to 4 bases and at J to 2 bases, leaving 4 bases not matched to a gene. Germline V gene data show CDR1 as SGHVS and CDR2 as FQNEAQ. CDR3 DNA: TGTGCCAGCAGCTCGCGACTAGCGGGAGGAAACACCGGGGAGCTGTTTTTT. Amino acid sequence: CASSSRLAGGNTGELFF.

The rearrangement joins TRBV7-2 to TRBJ2-3, with TRBD2 matching over 15 bases. Germline values: CDR1 SGHTA, CDR2 FQGNSA. This CDR3 comprises 18 residues. The V segment lost 4 bases and the J segment 4 bases; nucleotides outside the gene matches: 9. CDR3 sequence reads: CASSWRTSGGARADTQYF. In nucleotides, the CDR3 is TGTGCCAGCAGCTGGCGGACTAGCGGGGGGGCTAGGGCAGATACGCAGTATTTT.

The chain employs TRBV27 and TRBJ2-3; tentative D call: TRBD2 (6 bases). The germline V and J ends were trimmed by 2 bases and 1 base, with 16 bases remaining between them. In germline, CDR1 is MNHEY, CDR2 SMNVEV (reference sequence). This CDR3 comprises 17 residues. CDR3 amino acids: CASSLQWFSGGTDTQYF. In nucleotides, the CDR3 is TGTGCCAGCAGTTTACAGTGGTTTAGCGGTGGCACAGATACGCAGTATTTT.

The chain joins TRBV5-8 to TRBJ1-6, with TRBD1 identical over 7 bases. The CDR3 length is 14 residues. V was clipped by 3 bases and J by 7 bases; unmatched bases: 4. CDR1 is SGHTS and CDR2 is YDEGEE in the germline V gene. The DNA of the CDR3 is TGTGCCAGCAGCTACAGGGGTACCAATTCACCCCTCCACTTT. This sequence encodes CASSYRGTNSPLHF.

This clone was picked up a small number of times. The V gene is TRBV5-6, the J gene TRBJ1-4; 10 bases are shared with TRBD1. Germline CDR1 reads SGHDT; CDR2 reads YYEEEE. J was trimmed by 3 bases and V by 3 bases; bases with no gene match: 5. This CDR3 has 16 residues. The CDR3 loop is CASSSYGQGANEKLFF. DNA for the CDR3: TGTGCCAGCAGCTCCTACGGACAGGGGGCTAATGAAAAACTGTTTTTT.

The J gene is TRBJ1-1, the V gene TRBV27; maybe TRBD1 (5 bases). Trimming cost V 4 bases and J 1 base, with 10 bases left between them. The CDR3 runs to 14 residues. The germline V gene has CDR1 MNHEY and CDR2 SMNVEV (reference sequence). The CDR3 here is CASSSRTTNTEAFF. In nucleotides, the CDR3 is TGTGCCAGCAGTTCCCGGACAACGAACACTGAAGCTTTCTTT.

This clone was seen only once. This chain uses TRBV29-1 with TRBJ1-4; D may be TRBD1 (5 bases). The germline V and J ends were trimmed by 7 bases and 8 bases, with 17 bases remaining between them. Germline values: CDR1 SQVTM, CDR2 ANQGSEA. The CDR3 runs 13 residues. CDR3 protein: CSGRRAMAEKLFF. The CDR3 nucleotides are TGCAGCGGGCGCAGGGCGATGGCGGAAAAACTGTTTTTT.

This clone was observed a single time. This chain uses TRBV6-6 with TRBJ1-2; 8 positions match TRBD1. CDR1 is MNHNY, CDR2 SVGAGI, per germline (reference sequence). J lost 0 bases, V lost 2 bases, and 2 bases had no gene match. This CDR3 comprises 15 residues. In DNA, the CDR3 is TGTGCCAGCAGTTACGACAGGGGCGCTAACTATGGCTACACCTTC. It translates to CASSYDRGANYGYTF.

The chain employs TRBV6-6 and TRBJ2-4; D gene uncertain. This CDR3 has 16 residues. V was trimmed by 5 bases and J by 4 bases, leaving 18 bases between them. Germline V lookup: CDR1 MNHNY, CDR2 SVGAGI (reference sequence). CDR3: CASSNGGSISKNIQYF. Written as DNA, the CDR3 is TGTGCCAGCAGTAACGGTGGTTCAATTTCGAAAAACATTCAGTACTTC.

The count of this clone is one. The rearrangement joins TRBV7-2 to TRBJ2-1, with D unresolved. V lost 7 bases and J 0 bases, leaving 10 bases between the germline ends. CDR1 is SGHTA, CDR2 FQGNSA, per germline. The CDR3 sequence is 14 residues long. The CDR3: CASTRIFSYNEQFF. The CDR3 coding sequence is TGTGCCAGCACTAGGATCTTCTCCTACAATGAGCAGTTCTTC. The variable domain in full, completed from reference TRBV7-2 and TRBJ2-1, reads GAGVSQSPSNKVTEKGKDVELRCDPISGHTALYWYRQSLGQGLEFLIYFQGNSAPDKSGLPSDRFSAERTGGSVSTLTIQRTQQEDSAVYLCASTRIFSYNEQFFGPGTRLTVL.

The genes are TRBV27 and TRBJ2-6; TRBD1 aligns across 7 bases. Germline V gene data show CDR1 as MNHEY and CDR2 as SMNVEV (reference sequence). The CDR3 covers 16 residues. V lost 6 bases and J lost 4; bases outside the gene matches: 9. CDR3 amino acids: CASRTTGAGGANVLTF. The CDR3 DNA reads TGTGCCAGCAGGACTACAGGGGCCGGGGGGGCCAACGTCCTGACTTTC.

This chain uses TRBV5-4 with TRBJ1-1, with D perhaps TRBD1 (6 bases). This CDR3 is 15 amino acids long. Trimming took off 3 bases at V and 1 base at J, with 13 bases between the two ends. Looked up from germline, CDR1 is SGHNT and CDR2 is YYREEE (reference sequence). Here the CDR3 DNA reads TGTGCCAGCAGCTCGATAAAGGGACAGAACACTGAAGCTTTCTTT. Protein product: CASSSIKGQNTEAFF. The complete variable domain, with remaining parts taken from reference TRBV5-4 and TRBJ1-1, reads ETGVTQSPTHLIKTRGQQVTLRCSSQSGHNTVSWYQQALGQGPQFIFQYYREEENGRGNFPPRFSGLQFPNYSSELNVNALELDDSALYLCASSSIKGQNTEAFFGQGTRLTVV.

This chain links TRBV5-1 with TRBJ2-7, with D maybe TRBD1 (6 bases). This CDR3 spans 15 amino acids. Germline V gene lookup returns CDR1 SGHRS and CDR2 YFSETQ. The V gene lost 0 bases and the J gene lost 2 bases, with 12 bases spanning the gap. CDR3 in amino acids: CASSLATGPTYEQYF. CDR3 nucleotide sequence: TGCGCCAGCAGCTTGGCTACAGGGCCGACCTACGAGCAGTACTTC.

The chain carries TRBV19 and TRBJ2-5, with TRBD1 matching 7 bases. The germline V gene encodes CDR1 LNHDA and CDR2 SQIVND (reference sequence). This CDR3 is 14 amino acids long. The trim removed 5 bases at V and 5 bases at J, leaving 8 bases unmatched. CDR3 sequence reads: CASSFDRVGETQYF. The CDR3 nucleotides are TGTGCCAGTAGTTTTGACAGGGTAGGGGAGACCCAGTACTTC.

The chain combines TRBV7-7 with TRBJ2-5; 11 nucleotides align to TRBD2. The CDR3 consists of 16 residues. Per germline, CDR1 SSHAT and CDR2 FNYEAQ (reference sequence). V dropped 5 bases and J dropped 6; count of bases not matched to a gene: 11. The CDR3 protein is CASSSFLTSGIKTQYF. The CDR3 region has the DNA TGTGCCAGCAGCAGTTTTTTGACTAGCGGGATAAAGACCCAGTACTTC. Filled out from reference TRBV7-7 and TRBJ2-5, the complete variable domain reads GAGVSQSPRYKVTKRGQDVTLRCDPISSHATLYWYQQALGQGPEFLTYFNYEAQPDKSGLPSDRFSAERPEGSISTLTIQRTEQRDSAMYRCASSSFLTSGIKTQYFGPGTRLLVL.

This rearrangement joins TRBV2 to TRBJ2-1; possibly TRBD1 for D (6 bases). The CDR3 has 11 residues. V gave up 11 bases and J gave up 4 bases, with 9 bases separating them. Germline-derived CDR1 and CDR2 are SNHLY and FYNNEI. The CDR3 coding sequence is TGTGCCTCGGACAGTTACAATGAGCAGTTCTTC. Translation gives CASDSYNEQFF.